Listed below are T cell receptor beta chains from one sample, sequenced in a study of cytomegalovirus exposure and HLA in healthy donors. Profiling relied on immunoSEQ multiplex PCR, and the TCRdb table lists in-frame clones only, not all of them. Among some 210,000 clones listed, 85% to 90% were seen once. The sample taken for sequencing was PBMCs. These receptors were obtained from a man younger than 40 in good health and CMV-seronegative. Both conserved end residues are trimmed from each CDR3.

J | V | CDR3
TRBJ1-2 | TRBV14 | ASSSPGQGYGYT
TRBJ1-2 | TRBV30 | AWGLGGQGSGYT
TRBJ2-4 | TRBV21-1 | ASSKGPSDSRIQY
TRBJ2-7 | TRBV5-1 | ASTRDRERYEQY
TRBJ2-3 | TRBV5-4 | ASSMWGRGHTDTQY
TRBJ1-1 | TRBV27 | ASIGVTEAF
TRBJ2-1 | TRBV29-1 | SGIAGAGNEQF
TRBJ2-2 | TRBV19 | ASSPRGGRTGELF
TRBJ1-3 | TRBV21-1 | ASSKKLPGGWGNTIY
TRBJ2-7 | TRBV18 | ASSPTPGANEQY
TRBJ1-5 | TRBV5-5 | ASSLLFNQPQH
TRBJ2-3 | TRBV29-1 | SANYRQGNTDTQY
TRBJ2-2 | TRBV9 | ASSVGGRTGELF
TRBJ2-3 | TRBV30 | AWSVPAGGPDTQY
TRBJ1-5 | TRBV6-6 | ASSYDSRTVFPQH
TRBJ2-1 | TRBV7-2 | ASSLGSLSRPNNEQF
TRBJ2-7 | TRBV19 | ASSASTGPPYEQY
TRBJ2-5 | TRBV4-2 | ASSQASGARETQY
TRBJ1-5 | TRBV6-5 | ASSRDRVVQPQH
TRBJ1-1 | TRBV6-1 | ASSESTGTTEAF